The next 27 T cell receptor beta chains were all read from a single sample in a study of technical replicates of blood from a handful of donors. Profiled with immunoSEQ multiplex PCR; TCRdb holds only in-frame clones, not every one. The repertoire holds around 58,000 clones, 87% seen once, with about 5.5% in the top ten. Material for sequencing was PBMCs. Receptors originate from a human donor in good health. Some clones in this sample may be carry-over from other donors' samples.

The chain joins TRBV6-5 to TRBJ1-1, with TRBD1 matching over 8 bases. This CDR3 contains 15 residues. V lost 4 bases to trimming and J lost 1 base; unmatched junction nucleotides: 5. CDR1 MNHEY and CDR2 SVGAGI come from the germline V gene. The CDR3 sequence: CASSSSGGWNTEAFF. In nucleotides, the CDR3 is TGTGCCAGCAGTTCCTCAGGGGGCTGGAACACTGAAGCTTTCTTT.

A few counts support this clone. The chain recombines TRBV9 with TRBJ1-1, with TRBD1 matching over 7 bases. CDR3 length: 14 residues. V gave up 4 bases and J gave up 1 base; unmatched junction bases: 4. The germline V gene encodes CDR1 SGDLS and CDR2 YYNGEE. This CDR3 reads CASSPTGENTEAFF. The CDR3 DNA follows: TGTGCCAGCAGCCCAACAGGGGAGAACACTGAAGCTTTCTTT.

This clone was observed a few times. The chain couples TRBV4-2 to TRBJ2-1; 7 bases match TRBD2. Germline-derived CDR1 and CDR2 are LGHNA and YNFKEQ. The CDR3 covers 15 residues. Trimming cost V 3 bases and J 8 bases; bases outside gene matches: 10. The CDR3 loop reads CASSHIFRGSHEQFF. CDR3 nucleotide sequence: TGTGCCAGCAGCCATATTTTCCGCGGGAGCCATGAGCAGTTCTTC.

The chain links TRBV30 to TRBJ1-6, with 8 bases matching TRBD1. The J segment lost 12 bases and the V segment lost 5 bases, leaving 9 bases of the junction unmatched. The CDR3 consists of 13 residues. Germline values: CDR1 GTSNPN, CDR2 SVGIG (reference sequence). The CDR3 region is CAWGRQGFGPLHF. In DNA form, the CDR3 reads TGTGCCTGGGGCCGACAGGGGTTCGGACCCCTCCACTTT.

V usage is TRBV18 and J usage is TRBJ2-7; 9 nucleotides match TRBD1. V shed 3 bases, J shed 6 bases, and the junction held 3 bases outside the gene matches. Per germline, CDR1 KGHSH and CDR2 LQKENI. This CDR3 has 13 amino acids. CDR3 nucleotide sequence: TGTGCCAGCTCACCGGGACAGGGCTCCGAGCAGTACTTC. Amino acids: CASSPGQGSEQYF.

The chain carries TRBV4-3 and TRBJ1-6; D ambiguous. V was cut by 1 base and J by 9 bases, with 13 bases left in between. The germline V gene encodes CDR1 LGHNA and CDR2 YSLEER. The CDR3 runs 15 residues. The CDR3 DNA reads as TGCGCCAGCAGCCAAGGTGATAGGGAGGGTTCACCCCTCCACTTT. Translated: CASSQGDREGSPLHF.

The chain joins TRBV30 to TRBJ1-4; 7 bases match TRBD1. The V segment lost 7 bases and the J segment 0 bases; nucleotides outside the gene matches: 8. From germline, CDR1 is GTSNPN and CDR2 SVGIG (reference sequence). The CDR3 is 15 amino acids. The CDR3 sequence is CASKGAPATNEKLFF. The CDR3 DNA reads as TGTGCCTCAAAGGGGGCTCCGGCAACTAATGAAAAACTGTTTTTT.

V and J are TRBV19 and TRBJ2-7; tentatively, D is TRBD2 (6 bases). Per the germline V gene, CDR1 is LNHDA and CDR2 is SQIVND (reference sequence). V shed 9 bases and J shed 9 bases, with 12 bases lying between them. The CDR3 has 10 residues. CDR3 coding DNA: TGTGCCAGCCCTGGGACTGGGCAGTACTTC. This codes for CASPGTGQYF. Using reference TRBV19 and TRBJ2-7 for the parts outside the CDR3, the full variable domain is DGGITQSPKYLFRKEGQNVTLSCEQNLNHDAMYWYRQDPGQGLRLIYYSQIVNDFQKGDIAEGYSVSREKKESFPLTVTSAQKNPTAFYLCASPGTGQYFGPGTRLTVT.

This chain uses TRBV7-9 with TRBJ2-3; D gene unclear. The germline gives CDR1 SEHNR, CDR2 FQNEAQ (reference sequence). The CDR3 covers 14 residues. V gave up 0 bases and J gave up 0 bases, with 4 bases separating them. CDR3 amino acids: CASSLAQSTDTQYF. The CDR3 nucleotides read TGTGCCAGCAGCTTAGCTCAGAGCACAGATACGCAGTATTTT.

The chain employs TRBV5-4 and TRBJ2-1, with a tentative D call TRBD1 (5 bases). V lost 1 base to trimming and J lost 0 bases, with 5 bases between them. Looked up from germline, CDR1 is SGHNT and CDR2 is YYREEE (reference sequence). The CDR3 loop spans 14 amino acids. The CDR3 nucleotides read TGTGCCAGCAGCTTGCAGGGCTCCTACAATGAGCAGTTCTTC. Protein sequence: CASSLQGSYNEQFF.

This clone has just one count. The chain joins TRBV21-1 to TRBJ2-3; the table names TRBD2, a call not compared with the DNA. TRBV21-1 is tagged as a pseudogene. CDR3 length: 16 amino acids. This CDR3 is CASSEKPGTITDTQYF. The CDR3 coding sequence is TGTGCCAGCAGCGAAAAACCGGGAACTATCACAGATACGCAGTATTTT.

V and J are TRBV7-8 and TRBJ2-3; D remains unclear. V lost 0 bases to trimming and J lost 4 bases, with 8 bases between them. Germline-derived CDR1 and CDR2 are SGHVS and FQNEAQ. This CDR3 has 14 amino acids. CDR3 loop: CASSLARLADTQYF. The CDR3, as DNA: TGTGCCAGCAGCTTAGCGAGACTGGCAGATACGCAGTATTTT.

This sequence joins TRBV4-3 and TRBJ1-5, with 7 bases identical to TRBD1. The V and J ends lost 1 base and 10 bases, in that order; junction bases with no gene match: 10. Germline lookup yields CDR1 LGHNA and CDR2 YSLEER. This CDR3 spans 15 amino acids. The DNA for the CDR3 is TGCGCCAGCAGCCAAGGGACAGGACGGGGGAATCCCCAGCATTTT. It codes for CASSQGTGRGNPQHF.

The chain uses TRBV18 and TRBJ2-5; no firm D call. The V end was cut by 5 bases, the J end by 2 bases, with 6 bases between. CDR1 is KGHSH and CDR2 is LQKENI in the germline V gene. CDR3 length: 12 residues. The CDR3 spells CASSSQQETQYF. Here the CDR3 DNA reads TGTGCCAGCTCATCCCAACAAGAGACCCAGTACTTC.

The gene calls are TRBV2 and TRBJ2-7, with 12 bases identical to TRBD1. Germline assignment: CDR1 SNHLY and CDR2 FYNNEI. There are 16 residues in the CDR3. J was trimmed by 5 bases and V by 7 bases; bases with no gene match: 12. The CDR3 sequence is CASTPGQGALRHEQYF. In DNA form, the CDR3 reads TGTGCCAGCACACCGGGACAGGGGGCCCTTCGGCACGAGCAGTACTTC.

This clone was detected once. The genes are TRBV5-1 and TRBJ2-1; TRBD2 matches 11 bases. V gave up 4 bases and J gave up 1 base; unmatched junction bases: 1. CDR3 length: 15 amino acids. The germline gives CDR1 SGHRS, CDR2 YFSETQ. CDR3 DNA: TGCGCCAGCAGCAGGACTAGCGGGTCCTACAATGAGCAGTTCTTC. Its translation is CASSRTSGSYNEQFF.

The rearrangement uses TRBV2 and TRBJ2-3; TRBD2 agrees at 7 bases. The length of the CDR3 is 13 residues. Germline V CDR1 and CDR2: SNHLY, FYNNEI. The CDR3 region is CVRRTSGTDTQYF. DNA for the CDR3: TGTGTCAGGAGAACTAGCGGCACAGATACGCAGTATTTT.

The genes are TRBV11-2 and TRBJ2-7; a weak D match, TRBD1 (5 bases). V lost 6 bases and J 0 bases, leaving 6 bases between the germline ends. This CDR3 has 12 amino acids. Germline values: CDR1 SGHAT, CDR2 FQNNGV. The DNA for the CDR3 is TGTGCCAGCAGTGACAGCTCCTACGAGCAGTACTTC. Protein product: CASSDSSYEQYF.

The V and J genes are TRBV5-6 and TRBJ2-2; D ambiguous. The CDR3 sequence is 11 residues long. Germline V gene sequence: CDR1 SGHDT, CDR2 YYEEEE. Trimming stripped 2 bases from V and 10 bases from J, with 6 bases between. The DNA for the CDR3 is TGTGCCAGCAGCTTTCGCGAGGAGCTGTTTTTT. It translates to CASSFREELFF.

The V gene is TRBV7-2, the J gene TRBJ1-4; no clear D. The CDR3 loop spans 14 amino acids. The germline V gene has CDR1 SGHTA and CDR2 FQGNSA. V dropped 4 bases and J dropped 12 bases, with 18 bases sitting between them. CDR3 DNA: TGTGCCAGCAGCTACGCCGTCGGTCAAGTGGAACTGTTTTTT. Translating gives CASSYAVGQVELFF.

J is TRBJ2-5 and V is TRBV29-1; D is ambiguous. Germline CDR1 and CDR2: SQVTM and ANQGSEA. Trimming removed 1 base at V and 5 bases at J, with 14 bases between. The CDR3 has 14 amino acids. CDR3 DNA sequence: TGCAGCGTTGAAGGATCTGAGGTTGGGGAGACCCAGTACTTC. As protein: CSVEGSEVGETQYF.

This clone was detected only a few times. V usage is TRBV9 and J usage is TRBJ1-1, with 7 positions matching TRBD1. J lost 4 bases, V lost 4 bases, and 10 bases had no gene match. The CDR3 covers 15 residues. Looked up from germline, CDR1 is SGDLS and CDR2 is YYNGEE. The CDR3 loop reads CASSSGDSPVTEAFF. The CDR3 region has the DNA TGTGCCAGCAGCTCGGGGGACAGTCCAGTCACTGAAGCTTTCTTT.

The gene calls are TRBV4-3 and TRBJ2-7; 9 bases align to TRBD2. V shed 0 bases, J shed 9 bases, and the junction held 12 bases outside the gene matches. Germline assignment: CDR1 LGHNA and CDR2 YSLEER. The CDR3 sequence is 16 residues long. CDR3 region: CASSQDLPGLALGQYF. The DNA of the CDR3 is TGCGCCAGCAGCCAAGATCTCCCGGGACTAGCTCTTGGGCAGTACTTC.

The V and J genes are TRBV29-1 and TRBJ1-1, with 9 bases identical to TRBD1. V shed 2 bases and J 1 base; nucleotides not matched to a gene: 5. The CDR3 is 15 amino acids. Looked up from germline, CDR1 is SQVTM and CDR2 is ANQGSEA. The CDR3 bases are TGCAGCGTTGAACGTACAGGGGGCTCGAACACTGAAGCTTTCTTT. Translating gives CSVERTGGSNTEAFF.

The chain uses TRBV7-9 and TRBJ1-2; D is possibly TRBD1 (6 bases). The CDR3 has 15 amino acids. V lost 7 bases and J 3 bases, leaving 18 bases between the germline ends. Germline CDR1 reads SEHNR; CDR2 reads FQNEAQ (reference sequence). The CDR3 DNA reads TGTGCCAGCACCCGGACAGATACTTACCACTATGGCTACACCTTC. This sequence encodes CASTRTDTYHYGYTF.

V and J are TRBV30 and TRBJ2-7, with D perhaps TRBD2 (5 bases). The CDR3 consists of 12 residues. Trimming took 3 bases from V and 0 from J, leaving 6 bases between them. Germline loops: CDR1 GTSNPN, CDR2 SVGIG (reference sequence). The CDR3 DNA reads TGTGCCTGGAGAACTAGCTCCTACGAGCAGTACTTC. It yields the protein CAWRTSSYEQYF.

This clone was picked up one time. This chain joins TRBV5-1 and TRBJ2-2; tentative D call: TRBD1 (6 bases). Germline V CDR1 and CDR2: SGHRS, YFSETQ. There are 16 residues in the CDR3. V gave up 1 base and J gave up 5 bases, with 15 bases separating them. The DNA of the CDR3 is TGCGCCAGCAGCTTGATGGGCAGGGGCGGAACCGGGGAGCTGTTTTTT. Protein sequence: CASSLMGRGGTGELFF.